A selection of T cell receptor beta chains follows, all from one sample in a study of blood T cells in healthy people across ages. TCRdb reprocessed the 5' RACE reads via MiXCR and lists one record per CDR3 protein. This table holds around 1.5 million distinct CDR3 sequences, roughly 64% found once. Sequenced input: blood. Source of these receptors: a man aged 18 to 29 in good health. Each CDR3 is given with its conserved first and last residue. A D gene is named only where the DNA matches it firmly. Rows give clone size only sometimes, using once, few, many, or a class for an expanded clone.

CDR3: CSAKRSGYEQFF; DNA: TGCAGTGCTAAGCGATCGGGATATGAGCAGTTCTTC; D: NA; size: few; J: TRBJ2-1; V: TRBV20-1
CDR3: CASSQVGSGDGNTEAFF; DNA: TGTGCCAGCAGCCAAGTTGGGTCCGGGGACGGGAACACTGAAGCTTTCTTT; D: NA; size: few; J: TRBJ1-1; V: TRBV4-2
CDR3: CASSEWGPDGYTF; DNA: TGTGCCAGCAGTGAATGGGGGCCGGATGGCTACACCTTC; D: NA; size: NA; J: TRBJ1-2; V: TRBV6-1
CDR3: CASSSDRASEKLFF; DNA: TGTGCCAGCAGCTCCGACAGGGCCAGTGAAAAACTGTTTTTT; D: TRBD1; size: NA; J: TRBJ1-4; V: TRBV6-5
CDR3: CASSFVWADTQYF; DNA: TGCGCCAGCAGTTTTGTGTGGGCAGATACGCAGTATTTT; D: NA; size: NA; J: TRBJ2-3; V: TRBV12-3/TRBV12-4
CDR3: CSVAEPEAFF; DNA: TGCAGCGTTGCTGAGCCTGAAGCTTTCTTT; D: NA; size: NA; J: TRBJ1-1; V: TRBV29-1
CDR3: CASPRRVRGTQYF; DNA: TGTGCTAGCCCAAGGCGGGTAAGAGGGACCCAGTACTTC; D: NA; size: NA; J: TRBJ2-5; V: TRBV7-7
CDR3: CSADRGDSYNEQFF; DNA: TGCAGTGCTGACAGGGGGGACTCCTACAATGAGCAGTTCTTC; D: TRBD1; size: NA; J: TRBJ2-1; V: TRBV20-1
CDR3: CAISEAKLAGGQDTQYF; DNA: TGTGCCATCAGTGAAGCCAAACTAGCGGGAGGGCAGGATACGCAGTATTTT; D: TRBD2; size: NA; J: TRBJ2-3; V: TRBV10-3
CDR3: CSATDRGPPYEQYF; DNA: TGCAGTGCTACCGACAGGGGGCCCCCCTACGAGCAGTACTTC; D: TRBD1; size: few; J: TRBJ2-7; V: TRBV20-1
CDR3: CASTRGAGSSYNSPLHF; DNA: TGTGCCAGCACTCGCGGGGCGGGGAGCTCCTATAATTCACCCCTCCACTTT; D: NA; size: NA; J: TRBJ1-6; V: TRBV12-3/TRBV12-4
CDR3: CSVEDWGLADQETQYF; DNA: TGCAGCGTTGAAGATTGGGGACTAGCGGACCAAGAGACCCAGTACTTC; D: TRBD2; size: NA; J: TRBJ2-5; V: TRBV29-1
CDR3: CASSQEAGGTYEQYF; DNA: TGTGCCAGCAGCCAAGAGGCAGGGGGGACCTACGAGCAGTACTTC; D: NA; size: NA; J: TRBJ2-7; V: TRBV4-2
CDR3: CASSVDTGSSYNEQFF; DNA: TGTGCCAGCAGCGTAGATACGGGGAGCTCCTACAATGAGCAGTTCTTC; D: NA; size: NA; J: TRBJ2-1; V: TRBV9
CDR3: CTQAGDSLISNYGYTF; DNA: TGCACCCAGGCGGGAGACAGTCTTATTTCGAACTATGGCTACACCTTC; D: NA; size: NA; J: TRBJ1-2; V: TRBV20-1
CDR3: CASSLDWNQESEAFF; DNA: TGTGCCAGCAGCTTAGACTGGAACCAGGAGTCTGAAGCTTTCTTT; D: NA; size: NA; J: TRBJ1-1; V: TRBV11-2
CDR3: CASSQGRAGVRSDTQYF; DNA: TGTGCCAGCAGCCAAGGGCGGGCGGGAGTTCGCTCAGATACGCAGTATTTT; D: TRBD2; size: NA; J: TRBJ2-3; V: TRBV3-1